These T cell receptor beta chains were read from a single sample in a study of response to subunit inactivated influenza vaccine. TCRdb reanalysed the RT-PCR reads using MiXCR and keeps one entry per CDR3 protein. The table includes about 540,000 distinct CDR3 sequences, roughly 25% detected once. These sequences were also reported in another study, on T cells expressing NK-cell markers.

Sequences were derived from CD4+ T cells sorted from PBMCs, sampled roughly 12 days after vaccination. The receptors stem from a man aged 50 or older who received an inactivated influenza vaccine. Each CDR3 is given with its conserved first and last residue. Each record gives: J gene, clone size, CDR3 length, V gene, D gene, CDR3 protein, CDR3 DNA. The D gene is left open where the match is weak. Size is stated for part of the rows, as once, few or many counts, or as a class when the clone is expanded.

TRBJ2-3,many,13,TRBV3-1,TRBD1,CASSQGGQATQYF,TGTGCCAGCAGCCAAGGCGGACAGGCTACGCAGTATTTT
TRBJ2-1,NA,12,TRBV19,NA,CASSMGTLEQFF,TGTGCCAGTAGTATGGGTACGCTAGAGCAGTTCTTC
TRBJ2-2,NA,17,TRBV20-1,TRBD2,CSAMQTTGTSYTGELFF,TGCAGTGCCATGCAAACTACCGGGACTAGCTACACCGGGGAGCTGTTTTTT
TRBJ2-6,NA,17,TRBV27,NA,CASSSPTPSSGANVLTF,TGTGCCAGCAGTTCCCCAACCCCTTCCTCTGGGGCCAACGTCCTGACTTTC
TRBJ1-2,few,15,TRBV10-2,TRBD1,CASRESGTGGGGYTF,TGCGCCAGCAGGGAATCCGGGACAGGGGGCGGTGGCTACACCTTC
TRBJ2-1,NA,14,TRBV25-1,TRBD2,CASSDSGGVREQFF,TGTGCCAGCAGTGATAGTGGGGGGGTCAGGGAGCAGTTCTTC
TRBJ2-7,NA,13,TRBV3-1,NA,CASSRGSLGEQYF,TGTGCCAGCAGCCGTGGGAGTCTGGGCGAGCAGTACTTC
TRBJ1-1,few,15,TRBV10-3,NA,CAISETLDPPTEAFF,TGTGCCATCAGTGAGACCCTTGACCCCCCGACTGAAGCTTTCTTT
TRBJ2-3,few,14,TRBV28,NA,CASSSGTFSDTQYF,TGTGCCAGCAGTTCCGGGACATTTAGCGATACGCAGTATTTT
TRBJ2-5,few,14,TRBV18,NA,CASSGGTPQETQYF,TGTGCCAGCTCAGGAGGGACACCCCAAGAGACCCAGTACTTC
TRBJ1-1,NA,16,TRBV7-2,TRBD1,CASSSGTGGGNTEAFF,TGTGCCAGCAGCTCCGGGACAGGGGGCGGGAACACTGAAGCTTTCTTT
TRBJ2-3,NA,16,TRBV10-3,TRBD2,CAISPTSESSTDTQYF,TGTGCCATCAGCCCGACTAGCGAGTCTAGCACAGATACGCAGTATTTT
TRBJ2-7,NA,13,TRBV20-1,TRBD2,CSALSGSWAEQYF,TGCAGTGCTTTAAGCGGGAGTTGGGCCGAGCAGTACTTC
TRBJ2-3,once,17,TRBV18,NA,CASSPRSGQGITDTQSF,TGTGCCAGCTCACCAAGGTCAGGCCAGGGAATCACAGATACGCAGTCTTTT
TRBJ2-1,NA,13,TRBV19,NA,CASSIGEFNEQFF,TGTGCCAGTAGTATAGGGGAATTCAATGAGCAGTTCTTC
TRBJ2-7,NA,14,TRBV19,TRBD2,CASTPGGVSYEQYF,TGTGCCAGTACCCCGGGAGGGGTTTCCTACGAGCAGTACTTC
TRBJ1-1,few,12,TRBV29-1,NA,CSIKDSDTEAFF,TGCAGCATAAAGGACTCTGACACTGAAGCTTTCTTT
TRBJ2-1,NA,19,TRBV6-2/TRBV6-3,TRBD2,CASSYSETSGRAVYNEQFF,TGTGCCAGCAGTTATTCGGAGACTAGCGGGAGGGCCGTCTACAATGAGCAGTTCTTC
TRBJ2-3,NA,17,TRBV4-3,NA,CASSQDVGPAVADTQYF,TGCGCCAGCAGCCAAGATGTAGGGCCCGCCGTCGCAGATACGCAGTATTTT
TRBJ2-7,few,14,TRBV7-2,TRBD1,CASRRDRSSYEQYF,TGTGCCAGCAGAAGGGACAGGAGCTCCTACGAGCAGTACTTC
TRBJ2-1,NA,11,TRBV7-2,NA,CASSLMGEQFF,TGTGCCAGCAGCTTAATGGGTGAGCAGTTCTTC
TRBJ2-1,NA,13,TRBV5-1,NA,CASSRDIYNEQFF,TGTGCCAGCAGCCGTGACATTTACAATGAGCAGTTCTTC
TRBJ2-3,NA,13,TRBV11-2,NA,CASSLDRDGTQYF,TGTGCCAGCAGCTTAGATCGGGACGGGACGCAGTATTTT
TRBJ2-7,NA,15,TRBV7-3,TRBD1,CASSSGQGATYEQYF,TGTGCCAGCAGCTCCGGACAGGGGGCCACCTACGAGCAGTACTTC
TRBJ2-2,NA,12,TRBV29-1,NA,CSVEWNTGELFF,TGCAGCGTTGAATGGAACACCGGGGAGCTGTTTTTT
TRBJ1-2,NA,13,TRBV5-1,NA,CASSPGQRNGYTF,TGCGCCAGCAGCCCTGGACAGAGAAATGGCTACACCTTC
TRBJ2-1,NA,13,TRBV6-5,NA,CASSYSAYNEQFF,TGTGCCAGCAGTTACTCGGCTTACAATGAGCAGTTCTTC
TRBJ2-7,NA,14,TRBV6-5,NA,CASSFRVTSYEQYF,TGTGCCAGCAGTTTCCGAGTGACGTCCTACGAGCAGTACTTC
TRBJ2-7,NA,13,TRBV28,TRBD2,CASRPGGVSVQYF,TGTGCCAGCAGGCCGGGGGGGGTGAGTGTGCAGTACTTC
TRBJ2-2,few,14,TRBV10-3,TRBD2,CATKGLAVGGELFF,TGTGCCACCAAGGGACTAGCAGTGGGCGGGGAGCTGTTTTTT
TRBJ1-1,NA,10,TRBV20-1,NA,CSAIRTEAFF,TGCAGTGCCATTAGAACTGAAGCTTTCTTT
TRBJ2-3,NA,15,TRBV12-3/TRBV12-4,NA,CASSLGLHEGDMQYF,TGTGCCAGCAGTCTCGGACTACATGAGGGAGATATGCAGTATTTT
TRBJ2-7,NA,15,TRBV6-1,TRBD1,CASGKTGTGGDEQYF,TGTGCCAGCGGAAAAACCGGGACAGGGGGCGACGAGCAGTACTTC
TRBJ1-1,many,14,TRBV5-1,TRBD1,CASSFEQGGGEAFF,TGCGCCAGCAGCTTCGAACAGGGGGGCGGTGAAGCTTTCTTT
TRBJ2-1,few,13,TRBV2,TRBD1,CASRGTGGGEQFF,TGTGCCAGCAGGGGGACAGGGGGCGGTGAGCAGTTCTTC
TRBJ2-3,few,14,TRBV10-2,TRBD2,CASGGAGGRDTQYF,TGCGCCAGCGGGGGAGCGGGGGGGCGGGATACGCAGTATTTT
TRBJ2-4,NA,19,TRBV6-2/TRBV6-3,TRBD2,CASSFGTSGRALAKNIQYF,TGTGCCAGCAGCTTTGGGACTAGCGGGAGGGCCTTGGCCAAAAACATTCAGTACTTC
TRBJ2-1,few,11,TRBV21-1,NA,CASSTQGEQFF,TGTGCCAGCAGCACTCAGGGGGAGCAGTTCTTC
TRBJ2-7,NA,14,TRBV20-1,NA,CSASGGESSYEQYF,TGCAGTGCTAGTGGCGGTGAATCCTCCTACGAGCAGTACTTC
TRBJ2-5,few,15,TRBV19,TRBD2,CASRRRDYPQETQYF,TGTGCCAGTAGGCGGCGGGACTACCCCCAAGAGACCCAGTACTTC
TRBJ2-5,NA,16,TRBV20-1,NA,CSARGGGGRAGETQYF,TGCAGTGCTAGAGGAGGAGGGGGGAGGGCCGGAGAGACCCAGTACTTC
TRBJ2-3,NA,18,TRBV11-1,NA,CASRPIQGNREVTDTQYF,TGTGCCAGCAGACCAATACAGGGTAACCGGGAAGTCACAGATACGCAGTATTTT
TRBJ1-5,NA,15,TRBV7-8,TRBD1,CASSLGDRAFQPQHF,TGTGCCAGCAGCTTGGGCGACAGGGCCTTTCAGCCCCAGCATTTT
TRBJ1-5,few,13,TRBV28,NA,CASTPHGGQPQHF,TGTGCCAGCACCCCACATGGGGGTCAGCCCCAGCATTTT
TRBJ1-5,NA,13,TRBV11-2,NA,CASSLGGLQPQHF,TGTGCCAGCAGCTTAGGAGGGCTTCAGCCCCAGCATTTT
TRBJ2-1,NA,15,TRBV7-3,TRBD1,CASSSGTGNHPEQFF,TGTGCCAGCAGCTCAGGGACAGGAAATCATCCTGAGCAGTTCTTC
TRBJ2-1,NA,14,TRBV7-9,TRBD2,CASSLDGTSGSKFF,TGTGCCAGCAGCTTAGATGGGACTAGCGGGAGTAAGTTCTTC
TRBJ2-3,NA,15,TRBV6-2/TRBV6-3,TRBD2,CASRLAGVQTDTQYF,TGTGCCAGCAGGTTAGCGGGGGTACAAACAGATACGCAGTATTTT
TRBJ2-3,NA,15,TRBV28,NA,CASSPGSQVGVTQYF,TGTGCCAGCAGCCCCGGGAGCCAAGTAGGTGTTACGCAGTATTTT
TRBJ2-3,few,15,TRBV12-3/TRBV12-4,TRBD2,CASSSSGGNTDTQYF,TGTGCCAGCAGCTCGAGCGGGGGGAACACAGATACGCAGTATTTT
TRBJ2-7,NA,15,TRBV28,NA,CASSLGTPPLYEQYF,TGTGCCAGCAGTTTAGGGACACCGCCGCTCTACGAGCAGTACTTC
TRBJ2-3,few,13,TRBV4-1,NA,CASSQEQTDTQYF,TGCGCCAGCAGCCAAGAACAGACAGATACGCAGTATTTT
TRBJ1-2,few,14,TRBV7-9,NA,CASSWGSTRDGYTF,TGTGCCAGCAGCTGGGGATCCACGAGGGATGGCTACACCTTC
TRBJ2-7,NA,13,TRBV2,NA,CASRAPVRGEQYF,TGTGCCAGCAGGGCCCCGGTGAGGGGCGAGCAGTACTTC